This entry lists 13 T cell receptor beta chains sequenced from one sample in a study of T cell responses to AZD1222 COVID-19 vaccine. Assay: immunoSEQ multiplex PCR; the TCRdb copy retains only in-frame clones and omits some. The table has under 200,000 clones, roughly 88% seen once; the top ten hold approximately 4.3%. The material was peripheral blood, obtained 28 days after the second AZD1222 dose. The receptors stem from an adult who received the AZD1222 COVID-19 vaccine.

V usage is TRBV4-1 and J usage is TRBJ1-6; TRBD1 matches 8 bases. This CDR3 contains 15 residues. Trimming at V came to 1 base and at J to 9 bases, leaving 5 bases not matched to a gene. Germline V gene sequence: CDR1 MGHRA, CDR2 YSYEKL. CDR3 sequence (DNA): TGCGCCAGCAGCCAAGGAAGTACAGGGGGTTCACCCCTCCACTTT. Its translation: CASSQGSTGGSPLHF.

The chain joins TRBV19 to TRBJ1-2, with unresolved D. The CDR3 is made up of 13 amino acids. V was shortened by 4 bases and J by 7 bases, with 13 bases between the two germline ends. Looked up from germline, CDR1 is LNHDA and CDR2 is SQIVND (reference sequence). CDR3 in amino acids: CASSNFFPGGYTF. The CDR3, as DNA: TGTGCCAGTAGTAATTTCTTTCCGGGTGGCTACACCTTC.

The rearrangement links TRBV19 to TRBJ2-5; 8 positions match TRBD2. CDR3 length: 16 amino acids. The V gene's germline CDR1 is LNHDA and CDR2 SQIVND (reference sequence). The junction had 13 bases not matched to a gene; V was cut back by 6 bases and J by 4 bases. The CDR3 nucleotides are TGTGCCAGTAGCCCCTCAACGGGGGGGGTTCGAGAGACCCAGTACTTC. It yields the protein CASSPSTGGVRETQYF.

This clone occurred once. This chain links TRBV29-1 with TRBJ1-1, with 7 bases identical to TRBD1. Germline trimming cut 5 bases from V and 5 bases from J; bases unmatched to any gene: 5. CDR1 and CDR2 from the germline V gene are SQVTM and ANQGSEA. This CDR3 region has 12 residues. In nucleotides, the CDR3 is TGCAGCGTTACACAGGGGAGGACTGAAGCTTTCTTT. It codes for CSVTQGRTEAFF. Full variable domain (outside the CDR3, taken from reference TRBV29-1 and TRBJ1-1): SAVISQKPSRDICQRGTSLTIQCQVDSQVTMMFWYRQQPGQSLTLIATANQGSEATYESGFVIDKFPISRPNLTFSTLTVSNMSPEDSSIYLCSVTQGRTEAFFGQGTRLTVV.

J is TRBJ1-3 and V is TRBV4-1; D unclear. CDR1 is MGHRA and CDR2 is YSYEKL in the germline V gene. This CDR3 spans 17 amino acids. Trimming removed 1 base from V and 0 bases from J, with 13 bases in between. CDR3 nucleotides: TGCGCCAGCAGCCAAGCTAACTTGCTGAGCTCTGGAAACACCATATATTTT. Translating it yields CASSQANLLSSGNTIYF.

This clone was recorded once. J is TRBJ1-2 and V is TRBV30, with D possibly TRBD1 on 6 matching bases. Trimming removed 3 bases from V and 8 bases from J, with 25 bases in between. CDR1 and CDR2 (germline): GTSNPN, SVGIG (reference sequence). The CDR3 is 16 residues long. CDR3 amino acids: CAWRIPGQAFTKGYTF. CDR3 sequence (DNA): TGTGCCTGGAGGATCCCGGGACAAGCCTTTACAAAGGGCTACACCTTC.

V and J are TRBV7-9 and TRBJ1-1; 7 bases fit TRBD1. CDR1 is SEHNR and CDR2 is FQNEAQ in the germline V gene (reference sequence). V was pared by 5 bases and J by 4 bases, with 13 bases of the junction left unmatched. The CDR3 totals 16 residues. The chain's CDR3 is CASSLDRDSIPTEAFF. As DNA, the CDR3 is TGTGCCAGCAGCCTCGACAGGGATTCAATTCCCACTGAAGCTTTCTTT. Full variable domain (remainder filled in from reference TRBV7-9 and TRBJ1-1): DTGVSQNPRHKITKRGQNVTFRCDPISEHNRLYWYRQTLGQGPEFLTYFQNEAQLEKSRLLSDRFSAERPKGSFSTLEIQRTEQGDSAMYLCASSLDRDSIPTEAFFGQGTRLTVV.

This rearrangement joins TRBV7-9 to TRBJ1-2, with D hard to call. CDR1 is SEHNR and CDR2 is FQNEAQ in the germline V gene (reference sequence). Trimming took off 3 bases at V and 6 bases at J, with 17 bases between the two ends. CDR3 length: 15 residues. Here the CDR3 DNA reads TGTGCCAGCAGCTTGGGAACTACACAGACCAATGGCTACACCTTC. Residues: CASSLGTTQTNGYTF.

CDR3 residues: CASLSVQGQSLNSPLHF. Here the CDR3 DNA reads TGTGCCAGCTTGTCCGTACAGGGGCAATCTCTCAATTCACCCCTCCACTTT. The J gene is TRBJ1-6, the V gene TRBV7-2; 7 bases align to TRBD1. This CDR3 comprises 17 residues. The germline V gene encodes CDR1 SGHTA and CDR2 FQGNSA. J lost 7 bases, V lost 8 bases, and 17 bases had no gene match.

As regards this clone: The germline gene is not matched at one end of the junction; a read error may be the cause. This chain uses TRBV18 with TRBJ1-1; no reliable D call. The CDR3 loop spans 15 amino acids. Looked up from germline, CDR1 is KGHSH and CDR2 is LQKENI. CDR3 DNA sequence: TGTGCCAGCCCACCAAATAACGACGGTCGCACTGAAGCTTTCTTT. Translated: CASPPNNDGRTEAFF.

CDR3 region: CAWSIQETQYF. DNA for the CDR3: TGTGCCTGGAGTATCCAAGAGACCCAGTACTTC. V and J are TRBV30 and TRBJ2-5; D is uncertain. CDR1 and CDR2 (germline): GTSNPN, SVGIG (reference sequence). V lost 2 bases to trimming and J lost 1 base, with 2 bases between them. This CDR3 has 11 residues. The full variable domain, in which reference TRBV30 and TRBJ2-5 provide the parts outside the CDR3, is SQTIHQWPATLVQPVGSPLSLECTVEGTSNPNLYWYRQAAGRGLQLLFYSVGIGQISSEVPQNLSASRPQDRQFILSSKKLLLSDSGFYLCAWSIQETQYFGPGTRLLVL.

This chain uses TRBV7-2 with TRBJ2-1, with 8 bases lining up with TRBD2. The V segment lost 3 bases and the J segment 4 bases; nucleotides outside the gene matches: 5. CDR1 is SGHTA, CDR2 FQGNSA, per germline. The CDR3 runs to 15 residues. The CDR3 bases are TGTGCCAGCAGCTTTGATAGCGGGGTTTACAATGAGCAGTTCTTC. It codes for CASSFDSGVYNEQFF.

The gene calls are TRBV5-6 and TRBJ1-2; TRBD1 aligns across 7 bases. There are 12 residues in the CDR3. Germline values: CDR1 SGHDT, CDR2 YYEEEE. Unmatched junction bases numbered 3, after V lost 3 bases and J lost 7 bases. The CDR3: CASSSRDSGYTF. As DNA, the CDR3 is TGTGCCAGCAGCTCGCGGGACAGTGGCTACACCTTC.